This record covers a single T cell receptor beta chain. This clone was seen once. Its antigen is still unknown. Base qualities are not recorded, but no much larger clone differs from it by a single base. The record originates from a study of cytomegalovirus exposure and HLA in healthy donors (dated by TCRdb to 2017 to 2019). With regard to the full study: The 500 to 800 repertoires of the first cohort and the 120 validation repertoires were produced on the same platform, according to a later analysis. The study was designed to test whether signatures of past pathogen exposure could be identified by cataloging public T cell receptors. In addition to the first cohort of 666 subjects, a separate validation cohort of some 120 different subjects was used. To predict cytomegalovirus infection status, the study combined high-throughput TCR immunosequencing, statistical association of individual TCRs with disease status, and machine learning. Overall study results and their limits: In vitro tests confirmed that a few of the cytomegalovirus-associated TCR beta chains recognize cytomegalovirus antigens. Subsequent analysis determined that TCRs grouped into clusters in the first cohort also showed a tendency toward co-occurrence across the approximately 120 validation repertoires, and 94% of cluster scores exceeded 0. The classifier was reported to diagnose cytomegalovirus status with high specificity and sensitivity in both the original and validation cohorts. A later analysis had no HLA typing for the validation cohort, so co-occurrence there was scored across all 130 or so repertoires. In the study, some 180 TCR beta chains were listed as associated with cytomegalovirus. It was suggested by the authors that the approach could potentially be generalized to other disease states and immunological phenotypes. While some public TCRs were present in many individuals, most TCR sequences turned up only very rarely across donors.

The library was obtained by the immunoSEQ multiplex PCR assay. In the original analysis: To diagnose cytomegalovirus status from the catalog of TCR beta chain sequences, a statistical classification framework was built. As stored in TCRdb, this immuneACCESS dataset retains in-frame rearrangements with V and J assigned. A fraction of the clones does not appear; measured against another copy, unresolved V genes explain less than half of the discrepancy, and the remainder lacks a known reason. That table furnishes V, J and clone size, whereas the DNA furnished D and trimming. The sample includes about 49,000 clones, with roughly 92% observed a single time. The ten most abundant clones make up 1.4% of the sample. The germline V gene (reference sequence) yields SEHNR for CDR1 and FQNEAQ for CDR2. The CDR3 holds 16 amino acids from the cysteine to the phenylalanine. The kept DNA is CDR3 alone, 48 bases in frame from the first base. V is pruned by 1 base and J by 2 bases, leaving 4 bases of the junction without a gene match.

Separate from the roughly 650-subject first cohort, the validation cohort of 95 to 150 subjects was the group to which the donors belonged. Sequencing used PBMCs. In this chain, TRBV7-9 is recombined with TRBJ1-2; TRBD1 aligns with 10 central bases. The TCR comes from a man aged 18 to 30 in good health and CMV-seronegative. The nucleotide sequence reads TGTGCCAGCAGCTTAGGAAAGGACAGGGGGAACTATGGCTACACCTTC. Its protein reads: CASSLGKDRGNYGYTF.